One and the same sample provided the 14 T cell receptor beta chains below, sequenced in a study of neurological immune-mediated disorders. One entry per CDR3 protein, called by TCRdb with MiXCR from the 5' RACE reads. The sample has some 120,000 distinct CDR3 sequences; roughly 3.2% are singletons. Input material: PBMCs. The receptors shown here come from a woman aged 30 to 39 with multiple sclerosis.

This clonotype was seen many times. The rearrangement joins TRBV7-2 to TRBJ2-1; TRBD2 is a possible D gene (6 bases). CDR3 length: 15 amino acids. Germline lookup yields CDR1 SGHTA and CDR2 FQGNSA. Trimming pared 6 bases from V and 6 bases from J, leaving 18 bases between. The CDR3 reads CASRPGPGGSNEQFF. The CDR3 nucleotides are TGTGCCAGCAGACCAGGACCTGGGGGGTCCAATGAGCAGTTCTTC.

This clonotype was seen repeatedly, ten times or more. The rearrangement joins TRBV7-9 to TRBJ2-2, with a tentative D call TRBD1 (5 bases). Germline V gene lookup returns CDR1 SEHNR and CDR2 FQNEAQ (reference sequence). V was clipped by 4 bases and J by 5 bases, with 17 bases between them. The CDR3 length is 16 residues. As DNA, the CDR3 is TGTGCCAGCAGCTCCACGATGGGGCATGTGACCGGGGAGCTGTTTTTT. It translates to CASSSTMGHVTGELFF. Drawing the rest from reference TRBV7-9 and TRBJ2-2, the complete variable domain is DTGVSQNPRHKITKRGQNVTFRCDPISEHNRLYWYRQTLGQGPEFLTYFQNEAQLEKSRLLSDRFSAERPKGSFSTLEIQRTEQGDSAMYLCASSSTMGHVTGELFFGEGSRLTVL.

There are many counts of this clonotype. The chain is built from TRBV13 and TRBJ1-1, with a weak D call TRBD1 (5 bases). CDR1 and CDR2 (germline): PRHDT, FYEKMQ (reference sequence). Trimming left V 5 bases short and J 7 bases short, with 14 bases between. This CDR3 has 13 amino acids. CDR3 DNA: TGTGCCAGCAGCCCGGGACCAGTTGGTGAAGCTTTCTTT. Translating gives CASSPGPVGEAFF.

This clonotype was found many times. The genes are TRBV7-2 and TRBJ2-1; the D gene is possibly TRBD2 (5 bases). Germline V CDR1 and CDR2: SGHTA, FQGNSA. V lost 5 bases to trimming and J lost 0 bases, with 11 bases between them. CDR3 length: 15 residues. CDR3 sequence: CASSPDFSSYNEQFF. The CDR3 DNA is TGTGCCAGCAGCCCGGACTTTAGCTCCTACAATGAGCAGTTCTTC.

This clonotype appeared many times. The rearrangement uses TRBV7-7 and TRBJ2-3; 9 bases line up with TRBD1. Germline trimming cut 5 bases from V and 3 bases from J; bases unmatched to any gene: 6. The germline CDR1 and CDR2 sequences are SSHAT and FNYEAQ (reference sequence). CDR3 length equals 15 residues. The CDR3 sequence: CASSPGDRVTDTQYF. CDR3 coding DNA: TGTGCCAGCAGCCCCGGGGACAGGGTGACAGATACGCAGTATTTT.

This clonotype was seen ten or more times. The chain couples TRBV5-5 to TRBJ1-2, with D possibly TRBD1 on 6 matching bases. V lost 0 bases and J lost 4, with 13 bases in between. CDR1 is SGHKS and CDR2 is YYEKEE in the germline V gene (reference sequence). The CDR3 sequence is 15 residues long. In nucleotides, the CDR3 is TGTGCCAGCAGCTTGGGGCGGACAGTCGGCTATGGCTACACCTTC. Its translation is CASSLGRTVGYGYTF.

At least ten counts were recorded for this clonotype. The chain recombines TRBV5-1 with TRBJ1-1; D is unclear. Germline CDR1 SGHRS, CDR2 YFSETQ. The CDR3 length is 12 residues. Trimming pared 2 bases from V and 8 bases from J, leaving 10 bases between. Here the CDR3 reads CASSFLEGEAFF. In DNA form, the CDR3 reads TGCGCCAGCAGCTTTCTGGAAGGGGAAGCTTTCTTT.

This clonotype was recorded many times. The CDR3 DNA sequence: TGTGCCAGCAGTGATCCGGGACAGGGGATTGGGGGAAATCAGCCCCAGCATTTT. Amino acid sequence: CASSDPGQGIGGNQPQHF. The chain employs TRBV6-2 or TRBV6-3 and TRBJ1-5; 10 bases match TRBD1. CDR3 length: 18 amino acids. Trimming cost V 5 bases and J 4 bases; bases outside gene matches: 14. CDR1 and CDR2 (germline): MNHEY, SVGEGT.

This clonotype was picked up many times. This chain joins TRBV7-2 and TRBJ2-7, with a tentative D call TRBD2 (6 bases). This CDR3 is built from 15 residues. Germline CDR1 is SGHTA and CDR2 is FQGNSA. Trimming shortened V by 4 bases and J by 3 bases, and 16 bases separated the two germline ends. The CDR3 DNA sequence: TGTGCCAGCAGCTGGAGCGGGCTCCTTTACTACGAGCAGTACTTC. Amino acids: CASSWSGLLYYEQYF.

This clonotype was observed at least ten times. This rearrangement joins TRBV5-1 to TRBJ2-1, with a weak D call TRBD1 (5 bases). Germline loops: CDR1 SGHRS, CDR2 YFSETQ. The CDR3 loop spans 16 amino acids. V dropped 5 bases and J dropped 0 bases, with 15 bases sitting between them. In DNA form, the CDR3 reads TGCGCCAGCAGTCATGGTGGGGCAACCTCCTACAATGAGCAGTTCTTC. It translates to CASSHGGATSYNEQFF. The full variable domain, in which reference TRBV5-1 and TRBJ2-1 provide the parts outside the CDR3, is KAGVTQTPRYLIKTRGQQVTLSCSPISGHRSVSWYQQTPGQGLQFLFEYFSETQRNKGNFPGRFSGRQFSNSRSEMNVSTLELGDSALYLCASSHGGATSYNEQFFGPGTRLTVL.

The table lists this clonotype with many counts. This rearrangement joins TRBV5-1 to TRBJ2-2; D is ambiguous. The CDR3 spans 15 residues. CDR1 is SGHRS, CDR2 YFSETQ, per germline. Trimming removed 0 bases from V and 6 bases from J, with 12 bases in between. CDR3 DNA: TGCGCCAGCAGCTTGGCCCCTAGAGGCGCCGGGGAGCTGTTTTTT. It translates to CASSLAPRGAGELFF.

This clonotype was picked up many times. The chain combines TRBV7-2 with TRBJ2-3, with D tentatively TRBD2 (5 bases). Germline-derived CDR1 and CDR2 are SGHTA and FQGNSA. V lost 1 base and J lost 4, with 9 bases in between. The CDR3 covers 14 residues. CDR3 in amino acids: CASSLGRGSDTQYF. CDR3 nucleotides: TGTGCCAGCAGCTTAGGAAGAGGGTCAGATACGCAGTATTTT.

This clonotype was found many times. The rearrangement uses TRBV5-6 and TRBJ2-3; TRBD2 is a possible D gene (6 bases). CDR1 is SGHDT and CDR2 is YYEEEE in the germline V gene. V lost 1 base and J 3 bases, leaving 12 bases between the germline ends. CDR3 length: 15 residues. The CDR3 here is CASSLIRAGTDTQYF. CDR3 nucleotide sequence: TGTGCCAGCAGCTTGATACGGGCGGGGACAGATACGCAGTATTTT.

There are many counts of this clonotype. The gene calls are TRBV12-3 or TRBV12-4 and TRBJ2-1, with D perhaps assigned TRBD1 or TRBD2 (5 bases each). The V gene lost 6 bases and the J gene lost 0 bases, with 12 bases spanning the gap. CDR3 length: 15 amino acids. As DNA, the CDR3 is TGTGCCAGCAGAAAAATCGGGGCCTCCTACAATGAGCAGTTCTTC. It specifies CASRKIGASYNEQFF.